Presented here are 21 T cell receptor beta chains from one specimen sequenced in a study of Tregs in tolerant kidney transplant recipients. Only in-frame clones appear in the TCRdb table, and some are missing; sequencing was by immunoSEQ multiplex PCR. The sample lists 75,000 to 80,000 clones, about 91% occurring once. Sequences were derived from Tregs from blood, sampled before the transplant. These receptors were taken from a human donor who received a combined kidney and bone marrow transplant.

The chain is built from TRBV11-3 and TRBJ2-1, with TRBD2 matching 9 bases. The CDR3 has 17 amino acids. The germline gives CDR1 SGHNT, CDR2 YENEEA. Trimming removed 4 bases from V and 9 bases from J; junction bases left unmatched: 16. In nucleotides, the CDR3 is TGTGCCAGCAGCTACATTACCTATTCTAGCGGGAATGGTGAGCAGTTCTTC. The encoded protein is CASSYITYSSGNGEQFF. Complete variable domain (other parts from reference TRBV11-3 and TRBJ2-1): EAGVVQSPRYKIIEKKQPVAFWCNPISGHNTLYWYLQNLGQGPELLIRYENEEAVDDSQLPKDRFSAERLKGVDSTLKIQPAELGDSAVYLCASSYITYSSGNGEQFFGPGTRLTVL.

This chain connects TRBV19 to TRBJ1-2; tentative D call: TRBD1 (5 bases). The V and J ends lost 7 bases and 10 bases respectively, with 22 bases between them. Germline values: CDR1 LNHDA, CDR2 SQIVND (reference sequence). The CDR3 runs 14 residues. CDR3 residues: CASTKMDTAVNYTF. The DNA of the CDR3 is TGTGCCAGTACCAAAATGGACACGGCTGTGAACTACACCTTC.

The gene calls are TRBV9 and TRBJ1-2; D remains unclear. V was shortened by 2 bases and J by 3 bases, with 11 bases between the two germline ends. The CDR3 contains 14 residues. Germline lookup yields CDR1 SGDLS and CDR2 YYNGEE. CDR3 sequence: CASSVSPADYGYTF. In DNA, the CDR3 is TGTGCCAGCAGCGTCTCACCAGCAGACTATGGCTACACCTTC.

The chain couples TRBV7-8 to TRBJ2-7, with D unresolved. Germline V gene data show CDR1 as SGHVS and CDR2 as FQNEAQ. Trimming removed 1 base at V and 2 bases at J, with 9 bases between. This CDR3 has 14 residues. In nucleotides, the CDR3 is TGTGCCAGCAGCTTAGTACGGCGAACCTACGAGCAGTACTTC. This encodes CASSLVRRTYEQYF. The full variable domain, completed using reference TRBV7-8 and TRBJ2-7, is GAGVSQSPRYKVAKRGQDVALRCDPISGHVSLFWYQQALGQGPEFLTYFQNEAQLDKSGLPSDRFFAERPEGSVSTLKIQRTQQEDSAVYLCASSLVRRTYEQYFGPGTRLTVT.

The chain combines TRBV5-1 with TRBJ2-5, with D maybe TRBD2 (6 bases). The V end was cut by 3 bases, the J end by 1 base, with 13 bases between. CDR3 size: 15 residues. Germline V CDR1 and CDR2: SGHRS, YFSETQ. CDR3 in DNA: TGCGCCAGCAGCTCACTAACCGGGAGCCAAGAGACCCAGTACTTC. It encodes CASSSLTGSQETQYF.

V usage is TRBV14 and J usage is TRBJ2-7; 7 bases line up with TRBD1. Germline CDR1 SGHDN, CDR2 FVKESK. V gave up 2 bases and J gave up 2 bases; unmatched junction bases: 9. The CDR3 sequence is 16 residues long. CDR3 region: CASSQRGQGVPYEQYF. The CDR3 region has the DNA TGTGCCAGCAGCCAAAGAGGGCAGGGGGTTCCCTACGAGCAGTACTTC.

A remark on this clone: Other DNA sequences in this specimen translate into the identical CDR3. V usage is TRBV27 and J usage is TRBJ1-2, with TRBD1 matching over 8 bases. This CDR3 region has 15 residues. The V gene's germline CDR1 is MNHEY and CDR2 SMNVEV (reference sequence). J was trimmed by 8 bases and V by 8 bases; bases with no gene match: 16. The chain's CDR3 is CASRGFVGQGRGYTF. The CDR3, as DNA: TGTGCCAGCCGTGGTTTTGTTGGACAGGGTCGCGGCTACACCTTC.

The rearrangement joins TRBV6-6 to TRBJ1-4; TRBD1 agrees at 8 bases. V shed 9 bases and J 8 bases; nucleotides not matched to a gene: 8. The CDR3 has 13 residues. Germline CDR1 reads MNHNY; CDR2 reads SVGAGI (reference sequence). The CDR3 loop is CASQDRGIEKLFF. The CDR3 DNA reads TGTGCCAGTCAAGACAGGGGAATCGAAAAACTGTTTTTT.

The rearrangement joins TRBV28 to TRBJ1-2; the match to TRBD1 covers 10 bases. The CDR3 covers 16 residues. Germline values: CDR1 MDHEN, CDR2 SYDVKM. V shed 6 bases, J shed 5 bases, and the junction held 12 bases outside the gene matches. The CDR3 reads CASSPDGTGERYGYTF. The CDR3 nucleotides read TGTGCCAGCAGCCCCGACGGGACAGGGGAGAGGTATGGCTACACCTTC.

V usage is TRBV7-9 and J usage is TRBJ1-1; no definite D call. The CDR3 is 17 amino acids. V lost 4 bases and J 10 bases, leaving 28 bases between the germline ends. CDR1 SEHNR and CDR2 FQNEAQ come from the germline V gene (reference sequence). CDR3 region: CASSYQTEYSSGVPAFF. DNA of the CDR3: TGTGCCAGCAGCTATCAAACCGAATACAGCTCCGGGGTTCCAGCTTTCTTT.

The genes are TRBV6-5 and TRBJ2-4; D possibly corresponds to TRBD2 (6 bases). Between the trimmed V and J ends, which lost 0 bases and 7 bases, there was a span of 10 bases. Germline assignment: CDR1 MNHEY and CDR2 SVGAGI. The CDR3 consists of 14 residues. CDR3 amino acids: CASSYSSGSNIQYF. The CDR3 DNA follows: TGTGCCAGCAGTTACTCGAGCGGGTCGAACATTCAGTACTTC.

The chain links TRBV14 to TRBJ2-3; D is ambiguous. CDR3 size: 12 residues. V was pared by 6 bases and J by 0 bases, with 4 bases between. CDR1 is SGHDN, CDR2 FVKESK, per germline. As DNA, the CDR3 is TGTGCCAGCAGGGACAGCACAGATACGCAGTATTTT. This translates into CASRDSTDTQYF.

The gene calls are TRBV18 and TRBJ2-3; 7 bases line up with TRBD2. J lost 4 bases, V lost 1 base, and 2 bases had no gene match. The CDR3 is 14 residues long. Per germline, CDR1 KGHSH and CDR2 LQKENI. The DNA for the CDR3 is TGTGCCAGCTCACCACTAGCGGGCCCAGATACGCAGTATTTT. Its translation: CASSPLAGPDTQYF.

The gene calls are TRBV5-4 and TRBJ2-7, with a possible D match to TRBD1 (6 bases). The V gene lost 3 bases and the J gene lost 0 bases, with 13 bases spanning the gap. Germline lookup yields CDR1 SGHNT and CDR2 YYREEE (reference sequence). The CDR3 spans 15 residues. CDR3 protein: CASSSTGPLSYEQYF. The DNA for the CDR3 is TGTGCCAGCAGCTCGACAGGCCCCCTCTCCTACGAGCAGTACTTC.

This clone was observed a few times. V is TRBV28 and J is TRBJ1-5; 7 bases map to TRBD1. CDR1 and CDR2 (germline): MDHEN, SYDVKM. The CDR3 loop spans 12 amino acids. CDR3 nucleotide sequence: TGTGGAACTACAGGGGTTTATCAGCCCCAGCATTTT. Residues: CGTTGVYQPQHF.

The chain has TRBV5-1 and TRBJ2-7; the match to TRBD1 covers 11 bases. Losses at the gene ends were 0 bases for V and 2 bases for J; bases not matched to a gene: 7. CDR1 and CDR2 from the germline V gene are SGHRS and YFSETQ. CDR3 size: 17 residues. In DNA, the CDR3 is TGCGCCAGCAGCTTGGGGAAAGGGGGACAGGGGGCCTACGAGCAGTACTTC. It translates to CASSLGKGGQGAYEQYF.

The V call is TRBV29-1, the J call TRBJ2-5; 9 bases align to TRBD2. V shed 5 bases and J 5 bases; nucleotides not matched to a gene: 9. The CDR3 covers 14 residues. Germline values: CDR1 SQVTM, CDR2 ANQGSEA. The CDR3 is CSVLRLAGMETQYF. CDR3 sequence (DNA): TGCAGCGTTCTGAGGCTAGCGGGAATGGAGACCCAGTACTTC.

The chain carries TRBV28 and TRBJ2-1; TRBD2 matches 12 bases. This CDR3 contains 15 residues. After removal of 5 bases from V and 8 bases from J, the junction contained 7 bases not matched to a gene. Germline V gene data show CDR1 as MDHEN and CDR2 as SYDVKM. As DNA, the CDR3 is TGTGCCAGCAGTCCGACTAGCGGGAGTGCCCATGAGCAGTTCTTC. Amino acid sequence: CASSPTSGSAHEQFF.

The chain combines TRBV5-6 with TRBJ2-1; D is unclear. This CDR3 comprises 13 residues. Germline V gene lookup returns CDR1 SGHDT and CDR2 YYEEEE. Between the trimmed V and J ends, which lost 4 bases and 7 bases, there was a span of 12 bases. CDR3 in DNA: TGTGCCAGCAGCCCGTGGCACGGTAATGAGCAGTTCTTC. Its protein product is CASSPWHGNEQFF. The entire variable domain, with the rest obtained from reference TRBV5-6 and TRBJ2-1, is as follows: DAGVTQSPTHLIKTRGQQVTLRCSPKSGHDTVSWYQQALGQGPQFIFQYYEEEERQRGNFPDRFSGHQFPNYSSELNVNALLLGDSALYLCASSPWHGNEQFFGPGTRLTVL.

The J gene is TRBJ2-5, the V gene TRBV7-2; D is possibly TRBD1 (6 bases). This CDR3 region has 13 residues. Trimming left V 6 bases short and J 5 bases short, with 13 bases between. In germline, CDR1 is SGHTA, CDR2 FQGNSA. CDR3 coding DNA: TGTGCCAGCAGAGACAGGTTCGTCGAGACCCAGTACTTC. Translated: CASRDRFVETQYF.

The V and J genes are TRBV28 and TRBJ1-2; D not resolved. Germline-derived CDR1 and CDR2 are MDHEN and SYDVKM. V was trimmed by 7 bases and J by 8 bases, leaving 8 bases between them. The CDR3 is 10 residues long. Here the CDR3 reads CASMGYGYTF. CDR3 nucleotides: TGTGCCAGCATGGGTTACGGCTACACCTTC.